This entry describes one T cell receptor beta chain. Its antigen remains unknown. These data come from a study of cytomegalovirus exposure and HLA in healthy donors. The CDR3 consists of 16 residues. CDR1 is MNHEY and CDR2 is SMNVEV in the germline V gene (reference sequence). V shed 0 bases and J 5 bases; nucleotides not matched to a gene: 8. General study points: Earlier results showed most TCR beta V segments being productive about 87% or about 30% of the time. Indistinguishable V segments, including TRBV6-2 and TRBV6-3, were excluded.

Primers for the PCR totalled 60 Vbeta and 13 Jbeta. TCRdb keeps only in-frame clones here, not all; method: immunoSEQ multiplex PCR. The top ten hold approximately 11% of the sample, which has 75,000 to 100,000 clones, around 75% seen once. The V gene is TRBV27, the J gene TRBJ2-5; 8 nucleotides line up with TRBD1. Sequencing input: PBMCs. The receptor's source is a man aged 18-30 years in good health and CMV-seropositive. The CDR3 nucleotides read TGTGCCAGCAGTTTATCCCCCCAGGGGGCGAGGGAGACCCAGTACTTC. This translates into CASSLSPQGARETQYF.